One and the same sample provided the 29 T cell receptor beta chains below, sequenced in a study of shared T cell receptors in the human thymus. The protocol was immunoSEQ multiplex PCR, while the TCRdb copy is restricted to in-frame clones and leaves out a portion. The table has fewer than 700,000 clones, 88% seen once. This sample also belongs to another study, concerning human thymus T cells.

The sequenced material came from thymocytes. These receptors all stem from a boy under two years old with a congenital heart defect.

The chain recombines TRBV29-1 with TRBJ1-5; 8 positions agree with TRBD1. V lost 5 bases to trimming and J lost 4 bases; unmatched junction nucleotides: 4. This CDR3 comprises 13 residues. CDR1 and CDR2 from the germline V gene are SQVTM and ANQGSEA. The CDR3 region is CSVQGASNQPQHF. CDR3 DNA: TGCAGCGTTCAGGGGGCAAGTAATCAGCCCCAGCATTTT.

The rearrangement uses TRBV30 and TRBJ2-1, with 7 bases identical to TRBD2. CDR1 and CDR2 (germline): GTSNPN, SVGIG (reference sequence). The trim removed 0 bases at V and 7 bases at J, leaving 12 bases unmatched. The CDR3 extends over 16 amino acids. CDR3 nucleotides: TGTGCCTGGAGTGTTAAGCTAGCGGCCGCCAGAAATGAGCAGTTCTTC. It encodes CAWSVKLAAARNEQFF.

The genes are TRBV19 and TRBJ1-1; D remains unclear. Trimming pared 0 bases from V and 3 bases from J, leaving 8 bases between. CDR3 length equals 14 residues. Germline V gives CDR1 LNHDA, CDR2 SQIVND (reference sequence). This CDR3 is CASSIDGGDTEAFF. CDR3 nucleotides: TGTGCCAGTAGTATAGATGGCGGGGACACTGAAGCTTTCTTT. Based on the CDR3 plus reference TRBV19 and TRBJ1-1, the full variable domain is DGGITQSPKYLFRKEGQNVTLSCEQNLNHDAMYWYRQDPGQGLRLIYYSQIVNDFQKGDIAEGYSVSREKKESFPLTVTSAQKNPTAFYLCASSIDGGDTEAFFGQGTRLTVV.

CDR3 loop: CASSIKSGTGELFF. CDR3 DNA: TGTGCCAGCAGCATAAAAAGCGGGACCGGGGAGCTGTTTTTT. This chain joins TRBV14 and TRBJ2-2, with D perhaps matching TRBD2 (6 bases). CDR1 is SGHDN and CDR2 is FVKESK in the germline V gene. The germline V and J ends were trimmed by 5 bases and 5 bases, with 12 bases remaining between them. The CDR3 totals 14 residues.

The J gene is TRBJ1-5, the V gene TRBV27, with D possibly TRBD1 on 6 matching bases. V lost 5 bases, J lost 3 bases, and 11 bases lay in between. Looked up from germline, CDR1 is MNHEY and CDR2 is SMNVEV (reference sequence). The CDR3 is 14 amino acids. The CDR3 DNA is TGTGCCAGCAGTAACGACAGGTCCAATCAGCCCCAGCATTTT. Translating it yields CASSNDRSNQPQHF.

This clone was counted once. This chain links TRBV5-1 with TRBJ2-7, with 10 nucleotides matching TRBD2. The CDR3 is 14 residues long. Germline-derived CDR1 and CDR2 are SGHRS and YFSETQ. With 5 bases clipped from V and 1 base from J, the junction kept 3 bases outside the gene matches. CDR3 in amino acids: CASRGTSVSYEQYF. The DNA of the CDR3 is TGCGCCAGCAGGGGGACTAGCGTATCCTACGAGCAGTACTTC.

This chain links TRBV27 with TRBJ2-7; 11 positions agree with TRBD2. This CDR3 is 15 amino acids long. Trimming at V came to 5 bases and at J to 7 bases, leaving 10 bases not matched to a gene. The V gene's germline CDR1 is MNHEY and CDR2 SMNVEV (reference sequence). The CDR3, as DNA: TGTGCCAGCAGTCTAAAGCTAGCGGGAGGAAAAGAGCAGTACTTC. Encoded protein: CASSLKLAGGKEQYF.

This clone occurred once. V usage is TRBV5-4 and J usage is TRBJ2-3; TRBD2 matches at 10 bases. V was clipped by 5 bases and J by 11 bases; unmatched bases: 17. Germline loops: CDR1 SGHNT, CDR2 YYREEE (reference sequence). The CDR3 length is 16 residues. The CDR3 sequence is CASSLTSGRAGREQYF. The CDR3 DNA sequence: TGTGCCAGCAGTCTTACGAGCGGGAGGGCCGGTCGAGAGCAGTATTTT.

The chain's CDR3 is CATSPRDKQGCLYEQYF. As DNA, the CDR3 is TGTGCCACCAGCCCCAGGGACAAACAGGGTTGCCTCTACGAGCAGTACTTC. V gene TRBV15 combines with J gene TRBJ2-7, with a weak D call TRBD1 (6 bases). V was trimmed by 5 bases and J by 3 bases, leaving 23 bases between them. The CDR3 is 17 amino acids. Germline V lookup: CDR1 LNHNV, CDR2 YYDKDF (reference sequence).

The chain couples TRBV7-2 to TRBJ2-7, with 7 bases identical to TRBD2. The junction had 14 bases not matched to a gene; V was cut back by 2 bases and J by 7 bases. Germline CDR1 is SGHTA and CDR2 is FQGNSA. The CDR3 consists of 16 residues. CDR3 in amino acids: CASSLLYGRSEGEQYF. The CDR3 DNA is TGTGCCAGCAGCTTATTATACGGGAGGTCCGAGGGAGAGCAGTACTTC.

This sequence joins TRBV5-6 and TRBJ2-1; no reliable D call. CDR3 length: 16 amino acids. V gave up 4 bases and J gave up 2 bases, with 16 bases separating them. Germline loops: CDR1 SGHDT, CDR2 YYEEEE. The DNA for the CDR3 is TGTGCCAGCAGCACGCCCCCACGAGCGACCTACAATGAGCAGTTCTTC. It codes for CASSTPPRATYNEQFF.

This chain joins TRBV29-1 and TRBJ2-3; 7 bases are a match to TRBD2. The CDR3 is 17 residues long. Per germline, CDR1 SQVTM and CDR2 ANQGSEA. J lost 4 bases, V lost 0 bases, and 13 bases had no gene match. This chain's CDR3 is CSVEDPPPSGVADTQYF. The CDR3 nucleotides are TGCAGCGTTGAAGATCCCCCTCCTAGCGGAGTCGCAGATACGCAGTATTTT.

V gene TRBV6-5 combines with J gene TRBJ2-7, with D hard to call. This CDR3 spans 13 amino acids. Germline V CDR1 and CDR2: MNHEY, SVGAGI. Trimming shortened V by 7 bases and J by 1 base, and 11 bases separated the two germline ends. DNA for the CDR3: TGTGCCAGCACCAATCCCGGGTCCTACGAGCAGTACTTC. Translating it yields CASTNPGSYEQYF.

The gene calls are TRBV7-8 and TRBJ2-3; TRBD1 aligns across 7 bases. The CDR3 has 15 residues. V lost 6 bases and J lost 5; bases outside the gene matches: 11. CDR1 SGHVS and CDR2 FQNEAQ come from the germline V gene. The CDR3: CASRPDRVREDTQYF. The CDR3 region has the DNA TGTGCCAGCAGACCAGACAGGGTTCGGGAAGATACGCAGTATTTT.

The chain joins TRBV6-1 to TRBJ2-5, with D maybe TRBD1 (6 bases). The DNA end lines up better with TRBJ2-7; the J call may be wrong. The germline V gene encodes CDR1 MNHNS and CDR2 SASEGT. This CDR3 is 14 amino acids long. CDR3 sequence reads: CASTETGLPYEQYF. The CDR3 DNA reads TGTGCCAGCACGGAGACAGGTCTGCCGTACGAGCAGTACTTC.

The rearrangement uses TRBV5-6 and TRBJ2-7, with 11 positions matching TRBD2. There are 19 residues in the CDR3. With 0 bases clipped from V and 2 bases from J, the junction kept 13 bases outside the gene matches. Germline V lookup: CDR1 SGHDT, CDR2 YYEEEE. The CDR3 sequence: CASSLERVSTSGNPYEQYF. Here the CDR3 DNA reads TGTGCCAGCAGCTTGGAAAGAGTATCGACTAGCGGGAACCCCTACGAGCAGTACTTC.

The chain joins TRBV5-4 to TRBJ2-1, with 10 bases fitting TRBD2. The germline V gene encodes CDR1 SGHNT and CDR2 YYREEE (reference sequence). Germline trimming cut 4 bases from V and 13 bases from J; bases unmatched to any gene: 14. The CDR3 sequence is 15 residues long. CDR3 protein: CASSTLAGGHSPQFF. For the CDR3, the DNA is TGTGCCAGCAGCACCTTAGCGGGAGGCCACTCCCCCCAGTTCTTC.

The CDR3 region has the DNA TGTGCCAGCAGCCAAGGGGAGGGACCTAATGAAAAACTGTTTTTT. It specifies CASSQGEGPNEKLFF. V and J are TRBV4-2 and TRBJ1-4, with a tentative D call TRBD1 (5 bases). Germline values: CDR1 LGHNA, CDR2 YNFKEQ. The V gene lost 1 base and the J gene lost 3 bases, with 9 bases spanning the gap. This CDR3 has 15 amino acids.

The chain combines TRBV28 with TRBJ2-3; TRBD2 matches at 8 bases. CDR1 is MDHEN and CDR2 is SYDVKM in the germline V gene. CDR3 length: 15 residues. The junction had 9 bases not matched to a gene; V was cut back by 5 bases and J by 5 bases. In nucleotides, the CDR3 is TGTGCCAGCAGTCCCGGGTTAGCGGGACAAGATACGCAGTATTTT. The encoded protein is CASSPGLAGQDTQYF. The whole variable domain, filled in from reference TRBV28 and TRBJ2-3, reads DVKVTQSSRYLVKRTGEKVFLECVQDMDHENMFWYRQDPGLGLRLIYFSYDVKMKEKGDIPEGYSVSREKKERFSLILESASTNQTSMYLCASSPGLAGQDTQYFGPGTRLTVL.

This chain connects TRBV5-1 to TRBJ1-1; the match to TRBD1 covers 9 bases. After removal of 4 bases from V and 5 bases from J, the junction contained 6 bases not matched to a gene. Germline loops: CDR1 SGHRS, CDR2 YFSETQ. The CDR3 runs 14 residues. DNA of the CDR3: TGCGCCAGCAGCCAGGGGACAGGGAGAACTGAAGCTTTCTTT. Residues: CASSQGTGRTEAFF.

This chain connects TRBV2 to TRBJ2-3; tentatively, D is TRBD2 (5 bases). The CDR3 has 18 residues. Germline V lookup: CDR1 SNHLY, CDR2 FYNNEI. V was trimmed by 8 bases and J by 0 bases, leaving 24 bases between them. The chain's CDR3 is CASGPSRPTDTSTDTQYF. The CDR3 coding sequence is TGTGCCAGCGGGCCTAGCCGACCTACCGACACTAGCACAGATACGCAGTATTTT. Using reference TRBV2 and TRBJ2-3 for the parts outside the CDR3, the full variable domain is EPEVTQTPSHQVTQMGQEVILRCVPISNHLYFYWYRQILGQKVEFLVSFYNNEISEKSEIFDDQFSVERPDGSNFTLKIRSTKLEDSAMYFCASGPSRPTDTSTDTQYFGPGTRLTVL.

On this clone itself: Other DNA sequences in the same sample also yield this CDR3. The DNA of the CDR3 is TGTGCCAGCAGCTTGGCGGGAGGGCGCAGCACAGATACGCAGTATTTT. Translated: CASSLAGGRSTDTQYF. The chain recombines TRBV5-4 with TRBJ2-3; TRBD2 agrees at 8 bases. The CDR3 sequence is 16 residues long. The V segment lost 0 bases and the J segment 0 bases; nucleotides outside the gene matches: 3. CDR1 is SGHNT and CDR2 is YYREEE in the germline V gene (reference sequence).

This clone appeared once. This chain connects TRBV11-3 to TRBJ2-7; 7 nucleotides agree with TRBD2. The CDR3 contains 13 residues. Germline CDR1 is SGHNT and CDR2 is YENEEA. V gave up 3 bases and J gave up 4 bases; unmatched junction bases: 3. CDR3: CASSFGGGYEQYF. CDR3 nucleotide sequence: TGTGCCAGCAGCTTCGGGGGAGGGTACGAGCAGTACTTC.

The V gene is TRBV6-1, the J gene TRBJ1-5; D is uncertain. V lost 8 bases and J lost 6, with 17 bases in between. Germline CDR1 MNHNS, CDR2 SASEGT. The CDR3 runs 14 residues. The CDR3 DNA is TGTGCCAGCTGCACTTTAGTGGTCGGTCAGCCCCAGCATTTT. Encoded protein: CASCTLVVGQPQHF.

The chain couples TRBV12-5 to TRBJ2-7; D is possibly TRBD2 (7 bases). Trimming left V 9 bases short and J 1 base short, with 25 bases between. Germline lookup yields CDR1 LGHNT and CDR2 FRNRAP. The CDR3 has 17 amino acids. CDR3 coding DNA: TGTGCTAGCGCCTGGGGGGGGGACACGTTTGTTTCCTACGAGCAGTACTTC. This translates into CASAWGGDTFVSYEQYF.

CDR3 protein: CASSQDGQGLAGGSSTDTQYF. The CDR3 DNA follows: TGCGCCAGCAGCCAAGACGGACAGGGACTAGCGGGAGGCTCTAGCACAGATACGCAGTATTTT. The chain links TRBV4-1 to TRBJ2-3; 15 bases agree with TRBD2. V trimming: 0 bases; J trimming: 0 bases; junction bases outside the gene matches: 10. Germline loops: CDR1 MGHRA, CDR2 YSYEKL. This CDR3 spans 21 amino acids.

This clone is a singleton in its sample. This sequence joins TRBV4-1 and TRBJ2-5, with D possibly matching TRBD2 (6 bases). The end of the DNA is better explained by TRBJ2-7, so the J call may be wrong. Germline CDR1 MGHRA, CDR2 YSYEKL. The CDR3 totals 15 residues. CDR3 sequence reads: CASSQVASDQYEQYF. The CDR3 region has the DNA TGCGCCAGCAGCCAAGTGGCTAGCGACCAATACGAGCAGTACTTC.

This chain links TRBV14 with TRBJ2-3; a weak D match, TRBD2 (6 bases). Per the germline V gene, CDR1 is SGHDN and CDR2 is FVKESK. CDR3 length: 14 residues. V lost 3 bases and J lost 2, with 9 bases in between. CDR3 bases: TGTGCCAGCAGCCAGGGGAGGAACACAGATACGCAGTATTTT. Translation gives CASSQGRNTDTQYF.

The chain is built from TRBV4-2 and TRBJ2-5, with 11 bases matching TRBD2. The CDR3 has 19 residues. Trimming removed 0 bases from V and 1 base from J; junction bases left unmatched: 10. Germline assignment: CDR1 LGHNA and CDR2 YNFKEQ. The CDR3 here is CASSQESCPGLAVQETQYF. In DNA, the CDR3 is TGTGCCAGCAGCCAAGAATCCTGCCCGGGACTAGCGGTCCAAGAGACCCAGTACTTC.